One sample yielded the 30 T cell receptor beta chains listed below, sequenced in a study of T cell responses to AZD1222 COVID-19 vaccine. The method was immunoSEQ multiplex PCR; TCRdb's version includes in-frame clones alone and lacks a portion of them. The data hold approximately 140,000 clones, with more than 90% observed a single time. The sample was peripheral blood, taken 28 days after the second AZD1222 dose. All receptors derive from an adult who received the AZD1222 COVID-19 vaccine.

This clone came up once. The chain joins TRBV6-4 to TRBJ2-7; D might be TRBD1 (5 bases). Germline CDR1 and CDR2: MRHNA and SNTAGT. V lost 6 bases, J lost 9 bases, and 18 bases lay in between. The CDR3 runs 13 residues. The CDR3 is CASSPTVGLGQYF. CDR3 nucleotides: TGTGCCAGCAGCCCGACAGTTGGGCTTGGGCAGTACTTC.

The V gene is TRBV10-1, the J gene TRBJ1-2, with unresolved D. Germline loops: CDR1 WNHNN, CDR2 SYGVQD (reference sequence). This CDR3 contains 15 residues. Trimming cost V 4 bases and J 0 bases, with 12 bases left between them. CDR3 loop: CASSGKEATNYGYTF. CDR3 nucleotide sequence: TGCGCCAGCAGTGGAAAAGAAGCCACTAACTATGGCTACACCTTC.

This chain uses TRBV2 with TRBJ2-3; D is ambiguous. Between the trimmed V and J ends, which lost 3 bases and 2 bases, there was a span of 21 bases. Germline V gene data show CDR1 as SNHLY and CDR2 as FYNNEI. The CDR3 is made up of 18 amino acids. CDR3 protein: CASSEAGFFTRYTDTQYF. CDR3 DNA sequence: TGTGCCAGCAGTGAGGCCGGATTCTTCACGCGGTACACAGATACGCAGTATTTT.

The J gene is TRBJ2-1, the V gene TRBV7-9, with D tentatively TRBD2 (6 bases). The germline gives CDR1 SEHNR, CDR2 FQNEAQ (reference sequence). This CDR3 contains 13 residues. V was clipped by 5 bases and J by 10 bases, with 15 bases between them. CDR3 loop: CASSPVGGGEQFF. The DNA of the CDR3 is TGTGCCAGCAGCCCGGTCGGGGGAGGCGAGCAGTTCTTC.

This clone was seen once. This chain links TRBV2 with TRBJ2-7; D is unresolved. Trimming took 2 bases from V and 0 from J, leaving 8 bases between them. The CDR3 extends over 14 amino acids. CDR1 SNHLY and CDR2 FYNNEI come from the germline V gene. The CDR3 spells CASSENRLSYEQYF. The CDR3 region has the DNA TGTGCCAGCAGTGAAAACAGACTCTCCTACGAGCAGTACTTC.

This clone appeared a single time. V usage is TRBV27 and J usage is TRBJ1-1, with D tentatively TRBD1 (5 bases). This CDR3 has 13 amino acids. Germline-derived CDR1 and CDR2 are MNHEY and SMNVEV (reference sequence). V was clipped by 2 bases and J by 12 bases, with 16 bases between them. CDR3 residues: CASSLQGPARTFF. As DNA, the CDR3 is TGTGCCAGCAGTTTACAGGGACCAGCGAGAACTTTCTTT.

This chain uses TRBV15 with TRBJ2-7, with TRBD1 identical over 7 bases. The CDR3 spans 15 residues. Germline values: CDR1 LNHNV, CDR2 YYDKDF (reference sequence). With 0 bases clipped from V and 5 bases from J, the junction kept 7 bases outside the gene matches. CDR3: CATSRDRQGSDEQYF. CDR3 sequence (DNA): TGTGCCACCAGCAGAGATCGACAGGGATCGGACGAGCAGTACTTC.

The CDR3 protein is CASSSKQGAYEQYF. The CDR3 nucleotides read TGTGCCAGCAGCTCTAAACAGGGGGCCTACGAGCAGTACTTC. The chain combines TRBV7-6 with TRBJ2-7, with TRBD1 identical over 8 bases. This CDR3 is built from 14 residues. V lost 4 bases to trimming and J lost 2 bases; unmatched junction nucleotides: 4. Germline CDR1 reads SGHVS; CDR2 reads FNYEAQ.

The chain employs TRBV9 and TRBJ2-3; either TRBD1 or TRBD2 may fit D (5 bases each). The CDR3 spans 15 residues. Germline V gene data show CDR1 as SGDLS and CDR2 as YYNGEE. The V and J ends lost 0 bases and 2 bases respectively, with 10 bases between them. CDR3 loop: CASSVDAGTTDTQYF. CDR3 nucleotides: TGTGCCAGCAGCGTAGATGCAGGGACCACAGATACGCAGTATTTT.

The V call is TRBV11-3, the J call TRBJ2-2; D gene ambiguous. V lost 0 bases, J lost 6 bases, and 2 bases lay in between. The CDR3 loop spans 12 amino acids. Germline V gene lookup returns CDR1 SGHNT and CDR2 YENEEA. CDR3 sequence (DNA): TGTGCCAGCAGCTTAGATTCCGGGGAGCTGTTTTTT. Translation: CASSLDSGELFF.

This clone has more than one count but fewer than ten. The rearrangement joins TRBV5-8 to TRBJ2-1; TRBD2 agrees at 8 bases. The V segment lost 2 bases and the J segment 9 bases; nucleotides outside the gene matches: 7. The CDR3 has 14 residues. Germline loops: CDR1 SGHTS, CDR2 YDEGEE. CDR3 in DNA: TGTGCCAGCAGCTTTGCGGGAGGCGGCAGTGAGCAGTTCTTC. Protein product: CASSFAGGGSEQFF.

This clone was seen more than once but under ten times. This chain connects TRBV3-1 (or the pseudogene TRBV3-2) to TRBJ2-3, with D perhaps matching TRBD2 (6 bases). The CDR3 is 13 residues long. Germline V gene data show CDR1 as LGHDT and CDR2 as YNNKEL (reference sequence). The ends were cut back, 4 bases at V and 4 bases at J, with 9 bases in the middle. As DNA, the CDR3 is TGTGCCAGCAGCCTGGGGGGTGCAGATACGCAGTATTTT. This gives the protein CASSLGGADTQYF.

This sequence joins TRBV5-1 and TRBJ2-7, with D unclear. CDR1 and CDR2 from the germline V gene are SGHRS and YFSETQ. Trimming left V 0 bases short and J 2 bases short, with 6 bases between. This CDR3 region has 13 residues. The CDR3 reads CASSLEWPYEQYF. The CDR3 region has the DNA TGCGCCAGCAGCTTGGAGTGGCCCTACGAGCAGTACTTC.

The sample holds a few counts of this clone. Other DNA sequences in this specimen translate into the identical CDR3. This chain joins TRBV5-1 and TRBJ1-2; D may be TRBD1 (6 bases). The length of the CDR3 is 12 residues. Per the germline V gene, CDR1 is SGHRS and CDR2 is YFSETQ. V was shortened by 1 base and J by 5 bases, with 6 bases between the two germline ends. The DNA for the CDR3 is TGCGCCAGCAGCTTGCAGGGGTATGGCTACACCTTC. Amino acids: CASSLQGYGYTF.

V usage is TRBV5-8 and J usage is TRBJ1-2, with D perhaps TRBD1 (6 bases). The CDR3 is 15 amino acids. Germline-derived CDR1 and CDR2 are SGHTS and YDEGEE. Deletions cut 2 bases from V and 6 bases from J, with 17 bases between. DNA of the CDR3: TGTGCCAGCAGCTTTCTCTCCGGGACACGGAATGGCTACACCTTC. It translates to CASSFLSGTRNGYTF. Supplemented by reference TRBV5-8 and TRBJ1-2, the full variable domain reads EAGVTQSPTHLIKTRGQQATLRCSPISGHTSVYWYQQALGLGLQFLLWYDEGEERNRGNFPPRFSGRQFPNYSSELNVNALELEDSALYLCASSFLSGTRNGYTFGSGTRLTVV.

This clone was found once. This chain uses TRBV3-1 (or the pseudogene TRBV3-2) with TRBJ2-7; no reliable D call. The CDR3 loop spans 15 amino acids. CDR1 and CDR2 from the germline V gene are LGHDT and YNNKEL (reference sequence). Trimming shortened V by 2 bases and J by 3 bases, and 14 bases separated the two germline ends. CDR3 region: CASSQQLQGFYEQYF. For the CDR3, the DNA is TGTGCCAGCAGCCAACAACTACAAGGATTCTACGAGCAGTACTTC.

This chain uses TRBV7-9 with TRBJ2-1; D gene unclear. The CDR3 has 15 residues. Trimming removed 2 bases at V and 1 base at J, with 9 bases between. The germline V gene has CDR1 SEHNR and CDR2 FQNEAQ (reference sequence). Here the CDR3 reads CASSLNAESYNEQFF. In DNA, the CDR3 is TGTGCCAGCAGCTTAAATGCGGAGTCCTACAATGAGCAGTTCTTC.

The chain joins TRBV6-5 to TRBJ2-6; D not certain. With 7 bases removed from V and 0 bases from J, the gap between germline ends came to 7 bases. CDR3 length: 14 amino acids. Germline V gives CDR1 MNHEY, CDR2 SVGAGI. The CDR3, as DNA: TGTGCCAGCACCTGGGGCTCTGGGGCCAACGTCCTGACTTTC. Encoded protein: CASTWGSGANVLTF.

The chain carries TRBV14 and TRBJ2-2, with TRBD2 matching 13 bases. J was trimmed by 7 bases and V by 5 bases; bases with no gene match: 7. The CDR3 is 16 residues long. Germline V lookup: CDR1 SGHDN, CDR2 FVKESK. CDR3 nucleotide sequence: TGTGCCAGCAGCGGGACCGGGACTAGCGGGATCGGGGAGCTGTTTTTT. It is translated as CASSGTGTSGIGELFF.

The V call is TRBV7-9, the J call TRBJ2-5, with 7 positions matching TRBD1. The length of the CDR3 is 15 residues. Germline values: CDR1 SEHNR, CDR2 FQNEAQ (reference sequence). Trimming at V came to 5 bases and at J to 0 bases, leaving 6 bases not matched to a gene. CDR3 bases: TGTGCCAGCAGCCCCGGGACAGTGAACCAAGAGACCCAGTACTTC. It encodes CASSPGTVNQETQYF.

The chain has TRBV18 and TRBJ1-6; D uncertain. CDR1 KGHSH and CDR2 LQKENI come from the germline V gene. The V end lost 1 base, the J end lost 7 bases, and 8 bases lay between the germline ends. The CDR3 has 14 amino acids. The CDR3 DNA is TGTGCCAGCTCACCACAACAGTTCAATTCACCCCTCCACTTT. Its protein is CASSPQQFNSPLHF.

The V gene is TRBV7-9, the J gene TRBJ2-2, with D perhaps TRBD2 (6 bases). The ends were cut back, 5 bases at V and 6 bases at J, with 22 bases in the middle. This CDR3 is 17 amino acids long. Germline CDR1 SEHNR, CDR2 FQNEAQ (reference sequence). CDR3 DNA sequence: TGTGCCAGCAGCCGCTCCGGGGGTTCATCTTTCTCCGGGGAGCTGTTTTTT. As protein: CASSRSGGSSFSGELFF. The variable domain in full, with the rest retrieved from reference TRBV7-9 and TRBJ2-2, is DTGVSQNPRHKITKRGQNVTFRCDPISEHNRLYWYRQTLGQGPEFLTYFQNEAQLEKSRLLSDRFSAERPKGSFSTLEIQRTEQGDSAMYLCASSRSGGSSFSGELFFGEGSRLTVL.

The rearrangement uses TRBV7-3 and TRBJ2-7, with no clear D. The CDR3 extends over 13 amino acids. V was clipped by 2 bases and J by 2 bases, with 7 bases between them. Germline CDR1 SGHTA, CDR2 FQGTGA. The CDR3 region is CASSLGRPYEQYF. The CDR3 DNA follows: TGTGCCAGCAGCTTAGGTAGGCCCTACGAGCAGTACTTC.

The CDR3 spells CASSQDKGRLYGYTF. CDR3 DNA sequence: TGTGCCAGCAGCCAAGATAAGGGGCGCCTCTATGGCTACACCTTC. This chain uses TRBV3-1 (or the pseudogene TRBV3-2) with TRBJ1-2, with D tentatively TRBD1 (5 bases). This CDR3 is built from 15 residues. Germline CDR1 and CDR2: LGHDT and YNNKEL (reference sequence). Trimming took 0 bases from V and 4 from J, leaving 12 bases between them.

This chain joins TRBV3-1 (or the pseudogene TRBV3-2) and TRBJ1-6, with 8 bases that match TRBD1. The CDR3 contains 17 residues. J gave up 6 bases and V 1 base, and 8 bases lay outside the gene matches. Germline V gene sequence: CDR1 LGHDT, CDR2 YNNKEL (reference sequence). The CDR3 spells CASSQGTGPRFNSPLHF. CDR3 DNA: TGTGCCAGCAGCCAAGGGACAGGGCCCCGTTTTAATTCACCCCTCCACTTT.

This clone has only one observation. The chain combines TRBV13 with TRBJ1-1, with a weak D call TRBD1 (5 bases). The V and J ends lost 6 bases and 8 bases respectively, with 10 bases between them. Looked up from germline, CDR1 is PRHDT and CDR2 is FYEKMQ (reference sequence). The CDR3 runs to 11 residues. The DNA for the CDR3 is TGTGCCAGCAGGGATGGGGGGGAAGCTTTCTTT. Its translation is CASRDGGEAFF.

The chain is built from TRBV28 and TRBJ2-7, with 9 bases matching TRBD1. CDR3 size: 13 residues. From germline, CDR1 is MDHEN and CDR2 SYDVKM. Trimming at V came to 6 bases and at J to 5 bases, leaving 5 bases not matched to a gene. The CDR3 DNA is TGTGCCAGCAGGCTTACAGGGGGCCACGAGCAGTACTTC. Protein: CASRLTGGHEQYF.

This chain links TRBV19 with TRBJ1-1; TRBD1 matches at 9 bases. The trim removed 6 bases at V and 6 bases at J, leaving 5 bases unmatched. CDR3 length equals 13 residues. Germline CDR1 LNHDA, CDR2 SQIVND (reference sequence). CDR3 coding DNA: TGTGCCAGTAGAGGACAGGGGTGGGCTGAAGCTTTCTTT. It specifies CASRGQGWAEAFF.

The V call is TRBV9, the J call TRBJ2-2; D remains ambiguous. The CDR3 has 15 amino acids. Looked up from germline, CDR1 is SGDLS and CDR2 is YYNGEE. V dropped 0 bases and J dropped 4 bases, with 10 bases sitting between them. CDR3 loop: CASSVARGGTGELFF. In DNA, the CDR3 is TGTGCCAGCAGCGTAGCTCGTGGCGGCACCGGGGAGCTGTTTTTT.

The chain is built from TRBV27 and TRBJ2-7; 8 nucleotides agree with TRBD2. The V gene's germline CDR1 is MNHEY and CDR2 SMNVEV (reference sequence). The CDR3 contains 16 residues. J lost 4 bases, V lost 2 bases, and 10 bases had no gene match. CDR3 DNA sequence: TGTGCCAGCAGTTTAGGCCCTCTCGGGGGGGGTTACGAGCAGTACTTC. Its protein product is CASSLGPLGGGYEQYF.